Listed below are T cell receptor beta chains from one sample, sequenced in a study of shared clonotypes between healthy human individuals. The repertoire was sequenced with immunoSEQ multiplex PCR; TCRdb's copy has only in-frame clones and lacks some. The sample consists of 2 million to 3 million clones, 90% to 95% of them appearing once. The source material was naive CD4+ T cells from PBMCs. Every receptor here comes from a man aged 18 to 29 in good health. Some clones in this sample may be carry-over from other donors' samples. CDR3s include the opening cysteine and the closing phenylalanine or tryptophan. Each record gives: clone size, J gene, V gene, D gene, CDR3 protein, CDR3 DNA. The D gene is left open where the match is weak. A row's size may be missing; if present it is once, few, many or a size class.

clone size: few; J gene: TRBJ2-7; V gene: TRBV4-2; D gene: NA; CDR3 protein: CASSQGALSEQYF; CDR3 DNA: TGTGCCAGCAGCCAGGGGGCCCTCAGCGAGCAGTACTTC
clone size: NA; J gene: TRBJ1-2; V gene: TRBV6-6; D gene: NA; CDR3 protein: CASSYSGADSNYGYTF; CDR3 DNA: TGTGCCAGCAGTTACTCGGGGGCGGACTCTAACTATGGCTACACCTTC
clone size: NA; J gene: TRBJ1-2; V gene: TRBV5-8; D gene: NA; CDR3 protein: CASSFGQAGYTF; CDR3 DNA: TGTGCCAGCAGCTTTGGACAAGCGGGCTACACCTTC
clone size: NA; J gene: TRBJ2-7; V gene: TRBV5-1; D gene: NA; CDR3 protein: CASSLSPGTSIHSYEQYF; CDR3 DNA: TGCGCCAGCAGCTTGTCCCCCGGGACCTCCATTCACTCCTACGAGCAGTACTTC
clone size: NA; J gene: TRBJ2-7; V gene: TRBV2; D gene: NA; CDR3 protein: CASRADRLFYEQYF; CDR3 DNA: TGTGCCAGCAGGGCCGACAGGCTTTTCTACGAGCAGTACTTC
clone size: once; J gene: TRBJ2-7; V gene: TRBV5-1; D gene: TRBD2; CDR3 protein: CASSRSGTPERHEQYF; CDR3 DNA: TGCGCCAGCAGCCGCAGCGGGACTCCCGAGAGGCACGAGCAGTACTTC
clone size: NA; J gene: TRBJ2-5; V gene: TRBV28; D gene: TRBD1; CDR3 protein: CASKSQDRDKETQYF; CDR3 DNA: TGTGCCAGCAAATCACAGGACAGGGATAAAGAGACCCAGTACTTC
clone size: NA; J gene: TRBJ1-2; V gene: TRBV14; D gene: NA; CDR3 protein: CASSLLPRNGYTF; CDR3 DNA: TGTGCCAGCAGCCTCTTACCCCGGAATGGCTACACCTTC
clone size: NA; J gene: TRBJ2-5; V gene: TRBV4-2; D gene: NA; CDR3 protein: CASSQDRRTGETQYF; CDR3 DNA: TGTGCCAGCAGCCAAGATCGCCGTACCGGTGAGACCCAGTACTTC
clone size: NA; J gene: TRBJ2-7; V gene: TRBV19; D gene: NA; CDR3 protein: CASSIFQGLSYEQYF; CDR3 DNA: TGTGCCAGTAGTATTTTCCAGGGCCTCTCCTACGAGCAGTACTTC
clone size: NA; J gene: TRBJ2-2; V gene: TRBV19; D gene: NA; CDR3 protein: CASRRQPNTGELFF; CDR3 DNA: TGTGCCAGTAGGCGGCAGCCGAACACCGGGGAGCTGTTTTTT
clone size: NA; J gene: TRBJ1-5; V gene: TRBV6-6; D gene: NA; CDR3 protein: CASRGSPYYQPQHF; CDR3 DNA: TGTGCCAGCAGGGGCAGCCCTTATTATCAGCCCCAGCATTTT
clone size: once; J gene: TRBJ2-1; V gene: TRBV6-1; D gene: TRBD1; CDR3 protein: CASSKTRQGGEQFF; CDR3 DNA: TGTGCCAGCAGTAAGACTCGACAGGGCGGAGAGCAGTTCTTC
clone size: once; J gene: TRBJ1-3; V gene: TRBV6-1; D gene: NA; CDR3 protein: CASSEEGSGNTIYF; CDR3 DNA: TGTGCCAGCAGTGAAGAGGGATCTGGAAACACCATATATTTT
clone size: NA; J gene: TRBJ2-7; V gene: TRBV28; D gene: NA; CDR3 protein: CASSSLSYEQYF; CDR3 DNA: TGTGCCAGCAGTTCCCTCTCCTACGAGCAGTACTTC
clone size: NA; J gene: TRBJ1-3; V gene: TRBV2; D gene: NA; CDR3 protein: CASSEALTGSAGNTIYF; CDR3 DNA: TGTGCCAGCAGTGAAGCACTAACAGGGTCGGCCGGAAACACCATATATTTT
clone size: NA; J gene: TRBJ2-3; V gene: TRBV5-1; D gene: NA; CDR3 protein: CASSSYRAFNRTDTQYF; CDR3 DNA: TGCGCCAGCAGCTCGTACCGGGCTTTCAACCGCACAGATACGCAGTATTTT
clone size: NA; J gene: TRBJ1-2; V gene: TRBV6-1; D gene: NA; CDR3 protein: CASSDRGNYGYTF; CDR3 DNA: TGTGCCAGCAGTGATCGGGGTAACTATGGCTACACCTTC
clone size: NA; J gene: TRBJ1-5; V gene: TRBV19; D gene: TRBD1; CDR3 protein: CASRDRGNQPQHF; CDR3 DNA: TGTGCCAGCCGGGACAGGGGTAATCAGCCCCAGCATTTT
clone size: NA; J gene: TRBJ2-1; V gene: TRBV5-1; D gene: NA; CDR3 protein: CASSLVDENNEQFF; CDR3 DNA: TGCGCCAGCAGCTTGGTGGATGAAAACAATGAGCAGTTCTTC
clone size: NA; J gene: TRBJ2-7; V gene: TRBV28; D gene: NA; CDR3 protein: CASSSPGQTISYEQYF; CDR3 DNA: TGTGCCAGCAGTTCCCCGGGACAAACTATCTCCTACGAGCAGTACTTC
clone size: once; J gene: TRBJ1-2; V gene: TRBV28; D gene: NA; CDR3 protein: CASSSAGGADGYTF; CDR3 DNA: TGTGCCAGCAGTTCCGCGGGGGGGGCCGATGGCTACACCTTC
clone size: NA; J gene: TRBJ1-2; V gene: TRBV30; D gene: NA; CDR3 protein: CAWSAGSRGYGYTF; CDR3 DNA: TGTGCCTGGAGTGCAGGGAGCCGGGGCTATGGCTACACCTTC
clone size: few; J gene: TRBJ2-2; V gene: TRBV5-4; D gene: NA; CDR3 protein: CASSQLTSSGELFF; CDR3 DNA: TGTGCCAGCAGCCAGCTGACTAGTTCCGGGGAGCTGTTTTTT
clone size: few; J gene: TRBJ1-5; V gene: TRBV6-6; D gene: TRBD1; CDR3 protein: CASRTRDRWSQPQHF; CDR3 DNA: TGTGCCAGCAGAACCCGGGACAGATGGAGTCAGCCCCAGCATTTT
clone size: NA; J gene: TRBJ1-1; V gene: TRBV6-6; D gene: TRBD1; CDR3 protein: CASSTWTGIATEAFF; CDR3 DNA: TGTGCCAGCAGTACCTGGACAGGGATTGCCACTGAAGCTTTCTTT
clone size: NA; J gene: TRBJ2-7; V gene: TRBV6-6; D gene: NA; CDR3 protein: CASSYPDYEQYF; CDR3 DNA: TGTGCCAGCAGTTACCCAGACTACGAGCAGTACTTC
clone size: NA; J gene: TRBJ1-3; V gene: TRBV9; D gene: TRBD1; CDR3 protein: CASSEQGAGNTIYF; CDR3 DNA: TGTGCCAGCAGCGAACAGGGGGCTGGAAACACCATATATTTT
clone size: NA; J gene: TRBJ1-6; V gene: TRBV11-2; D gene: TRBD1; CDR3 protein: CASSLGPRTGHNSPLHF; CDR3 DNA: TGTGCCAGCAGCTTAGGCCCCCGGACAGGGCATAATTCACCCCTCCACTTT
clone size: NA; J gene: TRBJ1-2; V gene: TRBV28; D gene: NA; CDR3 protein: CASSLGGANGYTF; CDR3 DNA: TGTGCCAGCAGTTTAGGGGGGGCGAATGGCTACACCTTC
clone size: NA; J gene: TRBJ1-6; V gene: TRBV9; D gene: NA; CDR3 protein: CASSPNPGGDSPLHF; CDR3 DNA: TGTGCCAGCAGCCCAAACCCCGGTGGGGATTCACCCCTCCACTTT
clone size: NA; J gene: TRBJ2-1; V gene: TRBV10-3; D gene: NA; CDR3 protein: CAIRDPRASGGDEQFF; CDR3 DNA: TGTGCCATCAGGGACCCCCGGGCTTCAGGTGGGGATGAGCAGTTCTTC
clone size: NA; J gene: TRBJ1-5; V gene: TRBV19; D gene: NA; CDR3 protein: CASSIGRVGNSNQPQHF; CDR3 DNA: TGTGCCAGTAGTATTGGCAGGGTGGGAAATAGCAATCAGCCCCAGCATTTT
clone size: NA; J gene: TRBJ2-6; V gene: TRBV2; D gene: TRBD1; CDR3 protein: CASRADRGLSGANVLTF; CDR3 DNA: TGTGCCAGCAGGGCGGACAGGGGTTTATCTGGGGCCAACGTCCTGACTTTC
clone size: NA; J gene: TRBJ2-2; V gene: TRBV10-2; D gene: TRBD2; CDR3 protein: CASMTTSGSNTGELFF; CDR3 DNA: TGCGCCAGCATGACCACTAGCGGGTCGAACACCGGGGAGCTGTTTTTT
clone size: NA; J gene: TRBJ1-1; V gene: TRBV2; D gene: NA; CDR3 protein: CASEGSRNTEAFF; CDR3 DNA: TGTGCCAGCGAAGGGAGCCGGAACACTGAAGCTTTCTTT
clone size: NA; J gene: TRBJ1-5; V gene: TRBV28; D gene: NA; CDR3 protein: CASSIQRGLQPQHF; CDR3 DNA: TGTGCCAGCAGTATTCAAAGGGGATTACAGCCCCAGCATTTT
clone size: NA; J gene: TRBJ2-6; V gene: TRBV19; D gene: TRBD2; CDR3 protein: CATAGVSGANVLTF; CDR3 DNA: TGTGCCACCGCGGGGGTCTCAGGGGCCAACGTCCTGACTTTC
clone size: NA; J gene: TRBJ2-7; V gene: TRBV6-1; D gene: TRBD2; CDR3 protein: CASSEGRLAGSRPYEQYF; CDR3 DNA: TGTGCCAGCAGTGAAGGGAGGCTAGCGGGCTCCCGCCCCTACGAGCAGTACTTC
clone size: NA; J gene: TRBJ2-5; V gene: TRBV9; D gene: NA; CDR3 protein: CASSRVGGFEETQYF; CDR3 DNA: TGTGCCAGCAGCCGAGTTGGGGGGTTCGAAGAGACCCAGTACTTC
clone size: NA; J gene: TRBJ2-7; V gene: TRBV5-5; D gene: NA; CDR3 protein: CASSPAPYEQYF; CDR3 DNA: TGTGCCAGCAGCCCGGCACCGTACGAGCAGTACTTC
clone size: NA; J gene: TRBJ2-7; V gene: TRBV19; D gene: TRBD2; CDR3 protein: CASSAIFGAAAGGPNYEQYF; CDR3 DNA: TGTGCCAGTAGTGCAATATTTGGGGCGGCAGCGGGAGGACCCAACTACGAGCAGTACTTC
clone size: NA; J gene: TRBJ2-4; V gene: TRBV6-4; D gene: NA; CDR3 protein: CASSEQANGIQYF; CDR3 DNA: TGTGCCAGCAGTGAACAGGCTAATGGCATTCAGTACTTC
clone size: NA; J gene: TRBJ2-1; V gene: TRBV9; D gene: TRBD2; CDR3 protein: CASSVSGRGDNEQFF; CDR3 DNA: TGTGCCAGCAGCGTAAGCGGGAGAGGGGACAATGAGCAGTTCTTC
clone size: once; J gene: TRBJ1-3; V gene: TRBV5-5; D gene: NA; CDR3 protein: CASSWRGAAGNTIYF; CDR3 DNA: TGTGCCAGCAGCTGGAGGGGCGCCGCTGGAAACACCATATATTTT
clone size: NA; J gene: TRBJ2-5; V gene: TRBV2; D gene: NA; CDR3 protein: CARRTVGGYGETQYF; CDR3 DNA: TGTGCCAGACGAACTGTGGGGGGTTACGGAGAGACCCAGTACTTC
clone size: NA; J gene: TRBJ2-7; V gene: TRBV11-2; D gene: NA; CDR3 protein: CASSGPGGLPAYEQYF; CDR3 DNA: TGTGCCAGCAGCGGGCCGGGGGGCCTTCCTGCGTACGAGCAGTACTTC
clone size: NA; J gene: TRBJ2-3; V gene: TRBV4-1; D gene: NA; CDR3 protein: CASSQSENHPSTDTQYF; CDR3 DNA: TGCGCCAGCAGCCAATCAGAGAACCACCCTAGCACAGATACGCAGTATTTT
clone size: NA; J gene: TRBJ1-2; V gene: TRBV11-2; D gene: TRBD1; CDR3 protein: CASSPNAGQSYYGYTF; CDR3 DNA: TGTGCCAGCAGCCCGAACGCGGGACAGTCCTACTATGGCTACACCTTC
clone size: NA; J gene: TRBJ2-7; V gene: TRBV7-9; D gene: NA; CDR3 protein: CASSYRGGYEQYF; CDR3 DNA: TGTGCCAGCAGCTACCGGGGAGGCTACGAGCAGTACTTC
clone size: NA; J gene: TRBJ2-1; V gene: TRBV28; D gene: NA; CDR3 protein: CASSYEVGGSYVDEQFF; CDR3 DNA: TGTGCCAGCAGTTACGAGGTGGGAGGCTCCTATGTGGATGAGCAGTTCTTC
clone size: once; J gene: TRBJ1-1; V gene: TRBV18; D gene: NA; CDR3 protein: CASSLNPGNTEAFF; CDR3 DNA: TGTGCCAGCTCACTTAACCCGGGAAACACTGAAGCTTTCTTT
clone size: NA; J gene: TRBJ2-7; V gene: TRBV7-6; D gene: NA; CDR3 protein: CASSPRRTGRWTSVAYEQYF; CDR3 DNA: TGTGCCAGCAGCCCAAGACGGACAGGGAGATGGACTAGTGTCGCCTACGAGCAGTACTTC
clone size: NA; J gene: TRBJ1-2; V gene: TRBV15; D gene: NA; CDR3 protein: CATSRDRSGIPYGYTF; CDR3 DNA: TGTGCCACCAGCAGAGATCGTTCAGGGATCCCCTATGGCTACACCTTC
clone size: once; J gene: TRBJ1-1; V gene: TRBV18; D gene: TRBD1; CDR3 protein: CASSPRAVQGASTEAFF; CDR3 DNA: TGTGCCAGCTCACCGCGGGCGGTTCAGGGGGCGAGTACTGAAGCTTTCTTT
clone size: NA; J gene: TRBJ2-2; V gene: TRBV28; D gene: NA; CDR3 protein: CAIRTPGGAGTGELFF; CDR3 DNA: TGTGCCATCCGCACCCCAGGGGGGGCGGGCACCGGGGAGCTGTTTTTT
clone size: NA; J gene: TRBJ1-2; V gene: TRBV5-1; D gene: NA; CDR3 protein: CASRSPVSGAPHYGYTF; CDR3 DNA: TGCGCCAGCCGATCCCCTGTGTCGGGGGCGCCCCACTATGGCTACACCTTC
clone size: NA; J gene: TRBJ1-2; V gene: TRBV27; D gene: TRBD1; CDR3 protein: CASSSLTGNYGYTF; CDR3 DNA: TGTGCCAGCAGTTCATTGACAGGGAACTATGGCTACACCTTC
clone size: NA; J gene: TRBJ1-1; V gene: TRBV12-2; D gene: NA; CDR3 protein: CASRSGGGAFYCTEAFF; CDR3 DNA: TGTGCAAGTCGCTCCGGCGGGGGGGCCTTCTATTGCACTGAAGCTTTCTTT